These 12 T cell receptor beta chains were all obtained from the same sample, sequenced in a study of blood T cell repertoires in COVID-19. Sequencing was performed with immunoSEQ multiplex PCR; in TCRdb, only in-frame clones are kept and a portion is missing. There are about 20,000 clones in the sample; 79% occur only once, and about 61% lies in the top ten. Sequenced: peripheral blood. The origin of the receptors is a man aged 80 or over with acute or convalescent COVID-19.

V is TRBV6-2 or TRBV6-3 and J is TRBJ2-1, with 9 positions matching TRBD1. CDR3 length: 17 amino acids. Germline CDR1 and CDR2: MNHEY and SVGEGT. V dropped 4 bases and J dropped 1; count of bases not matched to a gene: 8. The DNA for the CDR3 is TGTGCCAGCAGTTCGATAGACAGGGGGAAATCCTACAATGAGCAGTTCTTC. The encoded protein is CASSSIDRGKSYNEQFF.

The gene calls are TRBV7-2 and TRBJ2-7; maybe TRBD2 (6 bases). Germline-derived CDR1 and CDR2 are SGHTA and FQGNSA. Trimming shortened V by 2 bases and J by 2 bases, and 16 bases separated the two germline ends. CDR3 length equals 16 residues. The CDR3 loop is CASSLRGGAVPYEQYF. DNA of the CDR3: TGTGCCAGCAGCTTACGTGGCGGGGCGGTCCCCTACGAGCAGTACTTC.

V usage is TRBV5-1 and J usage is TRBJ1-5; possible D gene TRBD1, 6 bases. Germline V CDR1 and CDR2: SGHRS, YFSETQ. The CDR3 consists of 18 residues. V gave up 2 bases and J gave up 5 bases, with 23 bases separating them. The CDR3 DNA sequence: TGCGCCAGCAGCTTTCGGCGGGCGGGGGGGCCGGGTGATCAGCCCCAGCATTTT. As protein: CASSFRRAGGPGDQPQHF.

The chain couples TRBV4-1 to TRBJ1-6, with TRBD1 matching 8 bases. The germline V gene has CDR1 MGHRA and CDR2 YSYEKL. The CDR3 has 17 amino acids. V was clipped by 0 bases and J by 10 bases; unmatched bases: 11. The CDR3 sequence is CASSQDRPGGFGSPLHF. Written as DNA, the CDR3 is TGCGCCAGCAGCCAAGATCGGCCAGGGGGCTTCGGATCACCCCTCCACTTT.

The chain recombines TRBV28 with TRBJ1-2, with 8 bases lining up with TRBD1. Germline CDR1 reads MDHEN; CDR2 reads SYDVKM. The CDR3 sequence is 15 residues long. V trimming: 5 bases; J trimming: 8 bases; junction bases outside the gene matches: 13. The CDR3 loop reads CASSPPRDRSFGYTF. In nucleotides, the CDR3 is TGTGCCAGCAGTCCACCCCGGGACAGGTCGTTCGGCTACACCTTC.

Only a few counts were recorded for this clone. The rearrangement joins TRBV30 to TRBJ1-4; TRBD1 is a possible D gene (5 bases). Germline CDR1 and CDR2: GTSNPN and SVGIG (reference sequence). The ends were cut back, 3 bases at V and 6 bases at J, with 11 bases in the middle. There are 13 residues in the CDR3. CDR3 bases: TGTGCCTGGAGATCATGGGGGGATGAAAAACTGTTTTTT. Its protein is CAWRSWGDEKLFF.

This chain joins TRBV19 and TRBJ1-5, with D maybe TRBD1 (6 bases). Trimming stripped 5 bases from V and 3 bases from J, with 14 bases between. CDR1 LNHDA and CDR2 SQIVND come from the germline V gene (reference sequence). The CDR3 runs to 15 residues. The chain's CDR3 is CASSPPGAANQPQHF. CDR3 coding DNA: TGTGCCAGTAGTCCCCCAGGGGCGGCCAATCAGCCCCAGCATTTT.

The chain combines TRBV19 with TRBJ2-7, with TRBD1 matching over 8 bases. Germline loops: CDR1 LNHDA, CDR2 SQIVND (reference sequence). The CDR3 spans 11 residues. V was pared by 10 bases and J by 3 bases, with 2 bases of the junction left unmatched. CDR3 in amino acids: CATRGLYEQYF. CDR3 DNA: TGTGCCACCAGGGGGCTCTACGAGCAGTACTTC.

This clone occurred once. The rearrangement joins TRBV6-5 to TRBJ2-5; TRBD2 matches at 7 bases. J gave up 2 bases and V 6 bases, and 6 bases lay outside the gene matches. This CDR3 comprises 14 residues. Germline CDR1 is MNHEY and CDR2 is SVGAGI. This chain's CDR3 is CASSGGRLQETQYF. CDR3 sequence (DNA): TGTGCCAGCAGCGGGGGGAGACTTCAAGAGACCCAGTACTTC.

V usage is TRBV5-1 and J usage is TRBJ2-5; TRBD2 matches at 8 bases. The CDR3 length is 17 residues. The germline gives CDR1 SGHRS, CDR2 YFSETQ. The trim removed 0 bases at V and 0 bases at J, leaving 7 bases unmatched. The DNA of the CDR3 is TGCGCCAGCAGCTTGGGGGCTAGCGGGCAGTACCAAGAGACCCAGTACTTC. The encoded protein is CASSLGASGQYQETQYF.

Here the CDR3 DNA reads TGTGCCAGTAGTAGACAGACTGGCTACACAGATACGCAGTATTTT. It translates to CASSRQTGYTDTQYF. The rearrangement joins TRBV19 to TRBJ2-3; possible D gene TRBD1, 5 bases. Germline values: CDR1 LNHDA, CDR2 SQIVND (reference sequence). CDR3 length equals 15 residues. Trimming took off 4 bases at V and 2 bases at J, with 13 bases between the two ends.

This clone has a handful of counts. This chain joins TRBV9 and TRBJ2-1, with 7 bases lining up with TRBD2. Trimming removed 5 bases from V and 7 bases from J; junction bases left unmatched: 15. The CDR3 covers 16 residues. Germline V gene sequence: CDR1 SGDLS, CDR2 YYNGEE. The CDR3 DNA reads as TGTGCCAGCAGTCTCTCCGGAGCGGGAATGTTAAATGAGCAGTTCTTC. Protein sequence: CASSLSGAGMLNEQFF. Variable domain in full (rest from reference TRBV9 and TRBJ2-1): DSGVTQTPKHLITATGQRVTLRCSPRSGDLSVYWYQQSLDQGLQFLIQYYNGEERAKGNILERFSAQQFPDLHSELNLSSLELGDSALYFCASSLSGAGMLNEQFFGPGTRLTVL.